This TCR beta chain was recovered during a study of shared clonotypes between healthy human individuals. Sequencing used immunoSEQ multiplex PCR; TCRdb keeps in-frame clones, though not all of them. The table includes roughly 2,000,000 clones, about 95% detected once. The CDR3 length is 17 residues. V lost 4 bases, J lost 4 bases, and 6 bases stayed unmatched. The germline V gene has CDR1 MGHRA and CDR2 YSYEKL. CD45RO-negative CD8 cells positively selected for CCR7 made up the naive population, which excluded terminally differentiated effector memory CD45RA+ cells. The donors, healthy adults who were HIV-negative, had experienced no recent acute infections or vaccinations. About this clone itself: The antigen remains undetermined.

The study's findings and limits: Across subsets, estimated richness was generally greater for naive than for memory populations. Genetic and exposure-history diversity was limited by the small donor number.

The sample comprised naive CD8+ T cells sorted from blood. The clonotype originates from a man between 18 and 35 years old in good health. This chain links TRBV4-1 with TRBJ2-1; TRBD2 aligns across 14 bases. The CDR3 DNA sequence: TGCGCCAGCAGCCCCTCCCGGACTAGCGGGGGGTACAATGAGCAGTTCTTC. Translated, it gives CASSPSRTSGGYNEQFF.